A single sample is the source of the 24 T cell receptor beta chains below, sequenced in a study of T cells expressing NK-cell markers. TCRdb reprocessed the 5' RACE reads; each CDR3 protein has one entry and no DNA is given. The sample shows around 180,000 distinct CDR3 sequences, and roughly 21% sits with its ten largest clones. Sequencing was carried out using blood T cells: a sorted CD56 or NKG2C T cell subset, CD4+ or CD8+ T cells, or bulk PBMC T cells (not recorded which). These TCRs come from a man aged 18-75 years in good health.

This sequence joins TRBV9 and TRBJ2-7; TCRdb's D call, TRBD2, is unchecked because there is no DNA. This CDR3 has 16 amino acids. Per the germline V gene, CDR1 is SGDLS and CDR2 is YYNGEE. CDR3 protein: CASSSGASGGAYEQYF.

The chain uses TRBV20-1 and TRBJ2-7; TCRdb names TRBD1, which stays unverified in the absence of DNA. Germline V lookup: CDR1 DFQATT, CDR2 SNEGSKA (reference sequence). This CDR3 region has 13 residues. The CDR3 protein is CSVDAQQTYEQYF.

J is TRBJ1-4 and V is TRBV7-3; TCRdb gives TRBD1 as the D gene, but with no DNA this cannot be confirmed. CDR1 is SGHTA, CDR2 FQGTGA, per germline. The CDR3 contains 11 residues. CDR3 in amino acids: CAPVGGEKLFF.

This CDR3 reads CASTLWTAYYEQYF. The rearrangement uses TRBV28 and TRBJ2-7. Germline V gene data show CDR1 as MDHEN and CDR2 as SYDVKM. The CDR3 contains 14 residues.

The chain recombines TRBV27 with TRBJ1-1. The CDR3 sequence is 13 residues long. Germline V gene lookup returns CDR1 MNHEY and CDR2 SMNVEV (reference sequence). The CDR3 sequence: CASSLNLNTEAFF.

This sequence joins TRBV24-1 and TRBJ2-3; as DNA is missing, the TRBD1 call by TCRdb cannot be tested. From germline, CDR1 is KGHDR and CDR2 SFDVKD. The CDR3 loop spans 15 amino acids. This chain's CDR3 is CATSDYREFTDTQYF.

The chain is built from TRBV28 and TRBJ2-3; checking the TCRdb D call of TRBD1 is not possible without DNA. This CDR3 comprises 14 residues. The germline gives CDR1 MDHEN, CDR2 SYDVKM. CDR3 amino acids: CASSLSDRADTQYF.

The gene calls are TRBV29-1 and TRBJ1-2. The CDR3 totals 11 residues. From germline, CDR1 is SQVTM and CDR2 ANQGSEA. The CDR3 here is CSLLEAGGYTF.

The chain has TRBV7-2 and TRBJ1-2; TCRdb's D gene call, TRBD1, goes unchecked for lack of DNA. The CDR3 consists of 14 residues. From germline, CDR1 is SGHTA and CDR2 FQGNSA. CDR3 sequence: CASSSAGSGHGYTF.

This chain joins TRBV12-3 or TRBV12-4 and TRBJ1-2. This CDR3 is 13 amino acids long. The CDR3 loop reads CASSLVGFWGYTF.

This sequence joins TRBV6-1 and TRBJ1-5. This CDR3 has 18 residues. The germline V gene has CDR1 MNHNS and CDR2 SASEGT. The CDR3 sequence is CASSPQFDLSLSNQPQHF.

The chain recombines TRBV5-5 with TRBJ2-7; the D call of TRBD1 rests on TCRdb alone, since no DNA is present to check it. The CDR3 contains 14 residues. Per germline, CDR1 SGHKS and CDR2 YYEKEE (reference sequence). This CDR3 is CASSWAGGTYEQYF.

The gene calls are TRBV5-4 and TRBJ2-1; with no DNA, the TCRdb D assignment of TRBD1 cannot be verified. The germline CDR1 and CDR2 sequences are SGHNT and YYREEE (reference sequence). The CDR3 spans 15 residues. CDR3 region: CASSFATGIYNEQFF.

V usage is TRBV6-2 or TRBV6-3 and J usage is TRBJ2-5. CDR3 length: 13 residues. Germline V gene lookup returns CDR1 MNHEY and CDR2 SVGEGT. CDR3 sequence: CASSYDTGETQYF.

The J gene is TRBJ2-7, the V gene TRBV5-5; TCRdb returns TRBD1, unconfirmable since there is no DNA. The CDR3 is made up of 13 amino acids. CDR1 is SGHKS and CDR2 is YYEKEE in the germline V gene (reference sequence). The chain's CDR3 is CASSSDRANEQYF.

The rearrangement links TRBV2 to TRBJ2-6. The CDR3 length is 15 residues. Germline CDR1 is SNHLY and CDR2 is FYNNEI. The chain's CDR3 is CASSEGAAGANVLTF. Using reference TRBV2 and TRBJ2-6 for the parts outside the CDR3, the full variable domain is EPEVTQTPSHQVTQMGQEVILRCVPISNHLYFYWYRQILGQKVEFLVSFYNNEISEKSEIFDDQFSVERPDGSNFTLKIRSTKLEDSAMYFCASSEGAAGANVLTFGAGSRLTVL.

This chain uses TRBV2 with TRBJ1-5; TCRdb's D call, TRBD1, is unchecked because there is no DNA. Germline loops: CDR1 SNHLY, CDR2 FYNNEI. This CDR3 has 16 amino acids. CDR3: CASSESLRLRGQPQHF.

V and J are TRBV12-2 and TRBJ2-2. TRBV12-2 is a known pseudogene. The CDR3 contains 16 residues. The CDR3 is CASRGRPRANTGELFF.

The J gene is TRBJ2-4, the V gene TRBV15; TCRdb lists TRBD1, though no DNA is available to test this call. Germline V lookup: CDR1 LNHNV, CDR2 YYDKDF (reference sequence). The CDR3 covers 18 residues. CDR3: CATSRDLRTGGAGNIQYF.

The chain links TRBV2 to TRBJ2-1; TCRdb indicates TRBD2, and absent DNA this call remains unverified. The V gene's germline CDR1 is SNHLY and CDR2 FYNNEI. The CDR3 is made up of 15 amino acids. The CDR3 loop is CASSRGTSGSNEQFF.

V is TRBV28 and J is TRBJ1-4; absent DNA, TCRdb's TRBD1 call cannot be checked. The CDR3 runs to 15 residues. Germline CDR1 and CDR2: MDHEN and SYDVKM. CDR3 loop: CAIQIQGRGDEKLFF.

The chain's CDR3 is CASSVGASDEQYF. The chain joins TRBV5-6 to TRBJ2-7; TCRdb calls TRBD2, which cannot be checked without DNA. The V gene's germline CDR1 is SGHDT and CDR2 YYEEEE. This CDR3 comprises 13 residues.

The chain joins TRBV2 to TRBJ2-7; TCRdb returns TRBD1, unconfirmable since there is no DNA. The CDR3 runs 14 residues. Germline assignment: CDR1 SNHLY and CDR2 FYNNEI. CDR3 protein: CASGRERGSYEQYF.

The rearrangement links TRBV20-1 to TRBJ2-5; TCRdb calls TRBD2, which cannot be checked without DNA. The germline V gene has CDR1 DFQATT and CDR2 SNEGSKA (reference sequence). The CDR3 contains 16 residues. The CDR3 sequence: CSGLAGRGKDQETQYF.